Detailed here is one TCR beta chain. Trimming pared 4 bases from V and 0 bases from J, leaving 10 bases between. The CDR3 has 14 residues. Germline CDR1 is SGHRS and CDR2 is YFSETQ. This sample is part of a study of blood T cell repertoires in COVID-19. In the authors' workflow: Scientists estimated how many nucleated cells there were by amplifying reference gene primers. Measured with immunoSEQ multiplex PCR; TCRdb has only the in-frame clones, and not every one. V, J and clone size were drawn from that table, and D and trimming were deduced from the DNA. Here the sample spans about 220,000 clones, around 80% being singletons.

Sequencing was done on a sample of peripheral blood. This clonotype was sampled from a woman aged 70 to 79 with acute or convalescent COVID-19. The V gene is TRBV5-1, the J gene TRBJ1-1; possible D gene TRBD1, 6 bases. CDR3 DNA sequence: TGCGCCAGCAGCGTAACAGGGCTGAACACTGAAGCTTTCTTT. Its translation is CASSVTGLNTEAFF.